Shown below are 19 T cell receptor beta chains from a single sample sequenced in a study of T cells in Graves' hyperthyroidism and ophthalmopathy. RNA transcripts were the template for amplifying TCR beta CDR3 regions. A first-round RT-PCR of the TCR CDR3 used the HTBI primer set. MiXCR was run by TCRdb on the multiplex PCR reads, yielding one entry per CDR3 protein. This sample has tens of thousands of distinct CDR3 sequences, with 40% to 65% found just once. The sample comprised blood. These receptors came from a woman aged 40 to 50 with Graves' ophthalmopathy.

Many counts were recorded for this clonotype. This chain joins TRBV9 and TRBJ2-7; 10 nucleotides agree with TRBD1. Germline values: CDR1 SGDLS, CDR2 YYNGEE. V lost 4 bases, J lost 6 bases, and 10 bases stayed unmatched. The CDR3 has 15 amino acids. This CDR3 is CASSSVRDRGGEQYF. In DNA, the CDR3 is TGTGCCAGCAGCTCAGTTCGGGACAGGGGAGGCGAGCAGTACTTC.

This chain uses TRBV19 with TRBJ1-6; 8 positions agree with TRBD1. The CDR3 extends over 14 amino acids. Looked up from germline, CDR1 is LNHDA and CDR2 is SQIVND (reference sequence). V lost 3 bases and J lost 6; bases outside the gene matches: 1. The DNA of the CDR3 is TGTGCCAGTAGTATGGGACAGGCTAATTCACCCCTCCACTTT. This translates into CASSMGQANSPLHF.

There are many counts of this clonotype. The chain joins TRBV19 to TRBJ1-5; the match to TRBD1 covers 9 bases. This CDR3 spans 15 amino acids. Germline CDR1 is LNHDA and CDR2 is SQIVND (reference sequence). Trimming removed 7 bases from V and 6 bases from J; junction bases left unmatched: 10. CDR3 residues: CASNPTGGLSQPQHF. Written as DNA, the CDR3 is TGTGCCAGTAACCCGACAGGGGGATTAAGTCAGCCCCAGCATTTT.

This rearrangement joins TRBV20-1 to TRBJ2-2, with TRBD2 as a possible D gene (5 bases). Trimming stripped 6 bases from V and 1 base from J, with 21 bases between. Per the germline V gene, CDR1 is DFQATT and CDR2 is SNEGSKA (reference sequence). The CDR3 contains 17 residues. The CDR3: CSADRIIGRGNTGELFF. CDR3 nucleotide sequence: TGCAGTGCAGATCGGATTATCGGTCGGGGGAACACCGGGGAGCTGTTTTTT.

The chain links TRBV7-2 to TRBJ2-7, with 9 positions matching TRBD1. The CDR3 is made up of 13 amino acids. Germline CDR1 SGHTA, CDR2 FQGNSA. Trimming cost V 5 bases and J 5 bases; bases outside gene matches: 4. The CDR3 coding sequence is TGTGCCAGCAGCCGGGGGACAGGGAACGAGCAGTACTTC. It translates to CASSRGTGNEQYF.

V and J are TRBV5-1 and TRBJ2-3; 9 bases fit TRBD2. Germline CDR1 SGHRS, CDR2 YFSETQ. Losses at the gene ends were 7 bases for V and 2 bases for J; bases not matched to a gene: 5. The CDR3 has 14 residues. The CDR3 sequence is CASGTSQITDTQYF. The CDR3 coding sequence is TGCGCCAGCGGGACTAGCCAAATCACAGATACGCAGTATTTT.

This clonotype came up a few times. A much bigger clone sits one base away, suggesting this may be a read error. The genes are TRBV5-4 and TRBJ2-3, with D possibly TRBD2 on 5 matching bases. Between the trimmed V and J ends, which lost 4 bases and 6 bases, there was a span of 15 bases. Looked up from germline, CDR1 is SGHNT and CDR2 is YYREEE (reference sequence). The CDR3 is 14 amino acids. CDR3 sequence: CASSIRASSDTQYF. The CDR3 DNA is TGTGCCAGCAGCATCCGGGCTAGCTCCGATACGCAGTATTTT.

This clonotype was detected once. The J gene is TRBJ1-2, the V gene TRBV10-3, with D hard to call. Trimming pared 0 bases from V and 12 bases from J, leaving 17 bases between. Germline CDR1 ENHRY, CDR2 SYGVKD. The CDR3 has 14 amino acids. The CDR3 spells CAISESYRVSGNTF. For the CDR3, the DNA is TGTGCCATCAGTGAGTCCTATAGGGTCTCTGGAAACACCTTC.

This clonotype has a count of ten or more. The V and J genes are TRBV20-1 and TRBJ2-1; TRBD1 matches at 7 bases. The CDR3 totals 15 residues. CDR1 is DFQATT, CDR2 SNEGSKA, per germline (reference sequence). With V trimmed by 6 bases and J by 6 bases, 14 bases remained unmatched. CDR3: CSANPTGTYGNEQFF. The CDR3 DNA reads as TGCAGTGCGAATCCGACAGGGACCTATGGCAATGAGCAGTTCTTC.

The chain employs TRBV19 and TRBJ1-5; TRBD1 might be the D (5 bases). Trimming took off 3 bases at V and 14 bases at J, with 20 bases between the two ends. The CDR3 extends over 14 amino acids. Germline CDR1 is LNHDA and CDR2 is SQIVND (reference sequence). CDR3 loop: CASSIGRGRSYEHF. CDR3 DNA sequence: TGTGCCAGTAGTATTGGGAGGGGACGGTCCTACGAGCATTTT.

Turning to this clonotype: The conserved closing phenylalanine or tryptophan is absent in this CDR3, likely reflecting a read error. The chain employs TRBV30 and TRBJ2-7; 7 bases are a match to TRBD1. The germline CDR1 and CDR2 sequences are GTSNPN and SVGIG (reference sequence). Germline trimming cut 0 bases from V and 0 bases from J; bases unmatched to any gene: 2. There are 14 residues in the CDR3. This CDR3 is CAWSVQGSSYEQYL. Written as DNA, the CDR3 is TGTGCCTGGAGTGTACAGGGGTCCTCCTACGAGCAGTACCTC.

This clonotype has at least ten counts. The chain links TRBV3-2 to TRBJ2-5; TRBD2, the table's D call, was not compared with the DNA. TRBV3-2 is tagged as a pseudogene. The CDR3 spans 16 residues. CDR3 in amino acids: CASSPENSGGWETQYF. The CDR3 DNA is TGTGCCAGCAGCCCCGAGAATAGCGGGGGGTGGGAGACCCAGTACTTC.

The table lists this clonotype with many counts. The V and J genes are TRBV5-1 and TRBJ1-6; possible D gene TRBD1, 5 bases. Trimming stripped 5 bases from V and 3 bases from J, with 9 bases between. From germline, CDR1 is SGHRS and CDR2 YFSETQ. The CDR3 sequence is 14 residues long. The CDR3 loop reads CASRQDFYNSPLHF. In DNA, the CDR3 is TGCGCCAGCAGACAGGACTTCTATAATTCACCCCTCCACTTT.

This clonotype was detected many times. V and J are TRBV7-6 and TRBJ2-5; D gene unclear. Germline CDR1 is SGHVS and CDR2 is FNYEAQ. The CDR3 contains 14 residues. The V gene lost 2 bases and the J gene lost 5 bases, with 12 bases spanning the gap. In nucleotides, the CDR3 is TGTGCCAGCAGCTTATCCCGGCCGATGGAGACCCAGTACTTC. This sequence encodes CASSLSRPMETQYF.

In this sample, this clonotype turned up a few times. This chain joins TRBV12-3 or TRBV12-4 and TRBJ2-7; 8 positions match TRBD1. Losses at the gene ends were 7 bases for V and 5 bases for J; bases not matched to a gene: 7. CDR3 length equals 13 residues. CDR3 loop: CASTRGQGHEQYF. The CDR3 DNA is TGTGCCAGCACCCGAGGACAGGGACACGAGCAGTACTTC.

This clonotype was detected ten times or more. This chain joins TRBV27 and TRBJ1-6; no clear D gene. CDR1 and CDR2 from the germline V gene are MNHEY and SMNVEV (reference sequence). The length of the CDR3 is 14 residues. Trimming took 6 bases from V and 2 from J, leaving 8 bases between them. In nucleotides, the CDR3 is TGTGCCAGCAGCCCCGGGACCTATAATTCACCCCTCCACTTT. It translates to CASSPGTYNSPLHF.

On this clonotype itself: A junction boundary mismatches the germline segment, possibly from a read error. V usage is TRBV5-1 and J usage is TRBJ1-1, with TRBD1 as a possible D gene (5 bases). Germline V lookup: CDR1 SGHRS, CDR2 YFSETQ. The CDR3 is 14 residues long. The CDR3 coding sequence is TGCGCCAGCAGCTTGGGGGTTGCGGACACGGAAGCTTTCTTT. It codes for CASSLGVADTEAFF.

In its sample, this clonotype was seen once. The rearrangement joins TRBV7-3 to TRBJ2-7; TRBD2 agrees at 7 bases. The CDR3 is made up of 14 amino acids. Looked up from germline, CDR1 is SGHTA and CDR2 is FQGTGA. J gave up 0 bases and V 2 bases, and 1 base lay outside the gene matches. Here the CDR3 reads CASSLGGVSYEQYF. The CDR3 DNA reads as TGTGCCAGCAGCTTAGGGGGGGTCTCCTACGAGCAGTACTTC.

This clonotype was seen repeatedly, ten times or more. CDR3 amino acids: CASRTGTLGGEQFF. The CDR3 bases are TGTGCCAGCCGGACCGGGACGTTAGGTGGCGAGCAGTTCTTC. The chain uses TRBV12-3 or TRBV12-4 and TRBJ2-1, with D perhaps matching TRBD1 or TRBD2 (5 bases each). Trimming left V 8 bases short and J 10 bases short, with 21 bases between. This CDR3 region has 14 residues.